A selection of T cell receptor beta chains follows, all from one sample in a study of Ad26.COV2.S vaccination and SARS-CoV-2 variants. Profiled with immunoSEQ multiplex PCR; TCRdb holds only in-frame clones, not every one. The repertoire has approximately 460,000 clones, about nine tenths of them found once; the top ten carry 1.7%. This specimen was peripheral blood, taken in a trial of Ad26.COV2.S vaccine versus placebo. These receptors all stem from a person aged 18-60 years who received the Ad26.COV2.S COVID-19 vaccine or a placebo. CDR3s include the opening cysteine and the closing phenylalanine or tryptophan. A D gene is named only where the DNA matches it firmly. Clone size is not always given. Where it is, it says once, few, many or a class for expanded clones.

clone size: -
D gene: TRBD1
J gene: TRBJ1-6
V gene: TRBV19
CDR3 DNA: TGTGCCAGTAGTATTAACAGGGGAACTAATTCACCCCTCCACTTT
CDR3 protein: CASSINRGTNSPLHF

clone size: -
D gene: TRBD2
J gene: TRBJ2-5
V gene: TRBV29-1
CDR3 DNA: TGCAGCGTTGAACGGCTAGCGGGGGTAAAAGAGACCCAGTACTTC
CDR3 protein: CSVERLAGVKETQYF

clone size: -
D gene: -
J gene: TRBJ1-1
V gene: TRBV6-1
CDR3 DNA: TGTGCCAGCAGTGACCCACAAATAACAGGATCCCTCGGCGCGAACACTGAAGCTTTCTTT
CDR3 protein: CASSDPQITGSLGANTEAFF

clone size: once
D gene: -
J gene: TRBJ2-5
V gene: TRBV30
CDR3 DNA: TGTGCCTGCACACAGGGGCTGAACGGGAGGCAAGAGACCCAGTACTTC
CDR3 protein: CACTQGLNGRQETQYF

clone size: -
D gene: -
J gene: TRBJ1-2
V gene: TRBV10-3
CDR3 DNA: TGTGCCATCAGTGAGTCGTACAAAAACTACACCTTC
CDR3 protein: CAISESYKNYTF

clone size: few
D gene: TRBD2
J gene: TRBJ2-5
V gene: TRBV6-5
CDR3 DNA: TGTGCCAGCAGCAGGACTAGGGTTGAGGAGACCCAGTACTTC
CDR3 protein: CASSRTRVEETQYF

clone size: -
D gene: -
J gene: TRBJ1-2
V gene: TRBV19
CDR3 DNA: TGTGCCAGTAGTATCGTTCTTGGCAGGGACGGCTACACCTTC
CDR3 protein: CASSIVLGRDGYTF

clone size: -
D gene: -
J gene: TRBJ1-4
V gene: TRBV11-2
CDR3 DNA: TGTGCCAGCAGCTTAGCAGGGTACACGACTAATGAAAAACTGTTTTTT
CDR3 protein: CASSLAGYTTNEKLFF

clone size: -
D gene: TRBD1
J gene: TRBJ1-1
V gene: TRBV2
CDR3 DNA: TGTGCCAGCAGCGGAGTGACAGGGGTATCAGGTGAAGCTTTCTTT
CDR3 protein: CASSGVTGVSGEAFF

clone size: -
D gene: TRBD1
J gene: TRBJ1-6
V gene: TRBV9
CDR3 DNA: TGTGCCAGCAGCCGACAGGGGGTCTTTAATTCACCCCTCCACTTT
CDR3 protein: CASSRQGVFNSPLHF

clone size: -
D gene: -
J gene: TRBJ1-2
V gene: TRBV19
CDR3 DNA: TGTGCCAGTAGTGTTGGCCCTAACTATGGCTACACCTTC
CDR3 protein: CASSVGPNYGYTF

clone size: -
D gene: -
J gene: TRBJ2-3
V gene: TRBV5-5
CDR3 DNA: TGTGCCAGCACCTCTGGGGTGAGTCAGGCAGATACGCAGTATTTT
CDR3 protein: CASTSGVSQADTQYF

clone size: -
D gene: -
J gene: TRBJ2-1
V gene: TRBV7-9
CDR3 DNA: TGTGCCAGCAGCCTAGTATTCGGGTACAATGAGCAGTTCTTC
CDR3 protein: CASSLVFGYNEQFF

clone size: -
D gene: TRBD2
J gene: TRBJ2-3
V gene: TRBV2
CDR3 DNA: TGTGCCAGCAGACTAGCGGGAGTCCAAAGACGCACAGATACGCAGTATTTT
CDR3 protein: CASRLAGVQRRTDTQYF

clone size: -
D gene: -
J gene: TRBJ1-3
V gene: TRBV28
CDR3 DNA: TGTGCCAGCAGTTCCCCGGCCCAAGGGGGGAACACCATATATTTT
CDR3 protein: CASSSPAQGGNTIYF

clone size: -
D gene: -
J gene: TRBJ1-3
V gene: TRBV11-2
CDR3 DNA: TGTGCCAGCAGACTCGCTGGAAACACCATATATTTT
CDR3 protein: CASRLAGNTIYF

clone size: -
D gene: TRBD1
J gene: TRBJ2-7
V gene: TRBV10-3
CDR3 DNA: TGTGCCATCAGTGGTGGACAGGAAGAGCAGTACTTC
CDR3 protein: CAISGGQEEQYF

clone size: once
D gene: TRBD2
J gene: TRBJ2-7
V gene: TRBV7-8
CDR3 DNA: TGTGCCAGCAGCTTACGGGGACTAGCGGGAGGTAATGAGCAGTACTTC
CDR3 protein: CASSLRGLAGGNEQYF

clone size: -
D gene: -
J gene: TRBJ2-3
V gene: TRBV20-1
CDR3 DNA: TGCAGTGCTAGTCATCTAGGTACGCAGTATTTT
CDR3 protein: CSASHLGTQYF

clone size: -
D gene: TRBD1
J gene: TRBJ1-2
V gene: TRBV6-5
CDR3 DNA: TGTGCCAGCAGAACAACAGGGGGCGGCTACACCTTC
CDR3 protein: CASRTTGGGYTF

clone size: -
D gene: -
J gene: TRBJ2-7
V gene: TRBV25-1
CDR3 DNA: TGTGCCAGCAGTTCCCGGACGCCTAAGCAGTACTTC
CDR3 protein: CASSSRTPKQYF

clone size: -
D gene: TRBD1
J gene: TRBJ2-5
V gene: TRBV19
CDR3 DNA: TGTGCCAGTAGTACCTTGGGACAGGGCGAGGAGACCCAGTACTTC
CDR3 protein: CASSTLGQGEETQYF

clone size: -
D gene: -
J gene: TRBJ2-2
V gene: TRBV11-3
CDR3 DNA: TGTGCCAGCAGCCGTGGGACGTGGGGGACCGGGGACACCGGGGAGCTGTTTTTT
CDR3 protein: CASSRGTWGTGDTGELFF

clone size: -
D gene: -
J gene: TRBJ1-5
V gene: TRBV9
CDR3 DNA: TGTGCCAGCAAATTGGTAAATAGCAATCAGCCCCAGCATTTT
CDR3 protein: CASKLVNSNQPQHF

clone size: -
D gene: -
J gene: TRBJ1-2
V gene: TRBV18
CDR3 DNA: TGTGCCAGCTCACCACCCTTGGGTCAGGCGAACTATGGCTACACCTTC
CDR3 protein: CASSPPLGQANYGYTF

clone size: -
D gene: TRBD2
J gene: TRBJ2-7
V gene: TRBV29-1
CDR3 DNA: TGCAGCGTTGAGACCCCCAGCGGGAGCGACTACGAGCAGTACTTC
CDR3 protein: CSVETPSGSDYEQYF

clone size: -
D gene: -
J gene: TRBJ1-5
V gene: TRBV3-1/TRBV3-2
CDR3 DNA: TGTGCCAGCAGCCAAGGAGTTGGGGCGACTAAAGGCAATCAGCCCCAGCATTTT
CDR3 protein: CASSQGVGATKGNQPQHF

clone size: -
D gene: -
J gene: TRBJ1-5
V gene: TRBV12-3/TRBV12-4
CDR3 DNA: TGTGCCAGCAGTAGGACAGACAATCAGCCCCAGCATTTT
CDR3 protein: CASSRTDNQPQHF

clone size: -
D gene: -
J gene: TRBJ2-7
V gene: TRBV25-1
CDR3 DNA: TGTGCCAGCAGACAGGACTCCTACGAGCAGTACTTC
CDR3 protein: CASRQDSYEQYF

clone size: -
D gene: TRBD1
J gene: TRBJ2-6
V gene: TRBV3-1/TRBV3-2
CDR3 DNA: TGTGCCAGCAGCCGCACAGACCGGGACAGCAACTCTGGGGCCAACGTCCTGACTTTC
CDR3 protein: CASSRTDRDSNSGANVLTF

clone size: -
D gene: -
J gene: TRBJ2-7
V gene: TRBV5-1
CDR3 DNA: TGCGCCAGCAGCTTTGGCGCTGACGGAACCTACGAGCAGTACTTC
CDR3 protein: CASSFGADGTYEQYF

clone size: -
D gene: -
J gene: TRBJ1-1
V gene: TRBV19
CDR3 DNA: TGTGCCAGTACCGAGTCGCCTCCTCCGGCCGCTGAAGCTTTCTTT
CDR3 protein: CASTESPPPAAEAFF

clone size: -
D gene: -
J gene: TRBJ2-7
V gene: TRBV6-5
CDR3 DNA: TGTGCCAGCAGAAACCCAGGCTACGAGCAGTACTTC
CDR3 protein: CASRNPGYEQYF

clone size: few
D gene: -
J gene: TRBJ2-7
V gene: TRBV6-6
CDR3 DNA: TGTGCCAGCAGCCGGGAGCACGCCTACGAGCAGTACTTC
CDR3 protein: CASSREHAYEQYF

clone size: -
D gene: TRBD1
J gene: TRBJ2-7
V gene: TRBV9
CDR3 DNA: TGTGCCAGCAGCGTAGACCTAGGACAGGTCTACGAGCAGTACTTC
CDR3 protein: CASSVDLGQVYEQYF

clone size: -
D gene: TRBD2
J gene: TRBJ2-7
V gene: TRBV18
CDR3 DNA: TGTGCCAGCTCACCCACCGCCGGGGGGGGTCGATCCTACGAGCAGTACTTC
CDR3 protein: CASSPTAGGGRSYEQYF

clone size: -
D gene: -
J gene: TRBJ1-1
V gene: TRBV9
CDR3 DNA: TGTGCCAGCAGCGTAGAAGTGAACACTGAAGCTTTCTTT
CDR3 protein: CASSVEVNTEAFF

clone size: -
D gene: -
J gene: TRBJ2-6
V gene: TRBV27
CDR3 DNA: TGTGCCAGCAGCTACGACTCTGGGGCCAACGTCCTGACTTTC
CDR3 protein: CASSYDSGANVLTF

clone size: few
D gene: TRBD1
J gene: TRBJ1-1
V gene: TRBV4-3
CDR3 DNA: TGCGCCAGCAGCCCAGCCGGGACAGGGAACACTGAAGCTTTCTTT
CDR3 protein: CASSPAGTGNTEAFF

clone size: -
D gene: TRBD2
J gene: TRBJ2-3
V gene: TRBV28
CDR3 DNA: TGTGCCAGCAGTTCTCGACTAGCGCCAGATACGCAGTATTTT
CDR3 protein: CASSSRLAPDTQYF

clone size: -
D gene: -
J gene: TRBJ1-5
V gene: TRBV6-5
CDR3 DNA: TGTGCCAGCAGCCGTACCTATAGCAATCAGCCCCAGCATTTT
CDR3 protein: CASSRTYSNQPQHF

clone size: few
D gene: TRBD2
J gene: TRBJ2-1
V gene: TRBV10-3
CDR3 DNA: TGTGCCATCAGTGGCCGGACTAGCGCTGACAATGAGCAGTTCTTC
CDR3 protein: CAISGRTSADNEQFF

clone size: -
D gene: TRBD2
J gene: TRBJ2-5
V gene: TRBV5-1
CDR3 DNA: TGCGCCAGCAGCTTGTGGCTAGCGGGAGTAGAGACCCAGTACTTC
CDR3 protein: CASSLWLAGVETQYF

clone size: -
D gene: -
J gene: TRBJ2-3
V gene: TRBV15
CDR3 DNA: TGTGCCACCCGAGGACTACCTAACACAGATACGCAGTATTTT
CDR3 protein: CATRGLPNTDTQYF

clone size: -
D gene: TRBD1
J gene: TRBJ2-2
V gene: TRBV3-1/TRBV3-2
CDR3 DNA: TGTGCCAGCGCCCGGACAGGGGGCACCGGGGAGCTGTTTTTT
CDR3 protein: CASARTGGTGELFF

clone size: -
D gene: -
J gene: TRBJ1-5
V gene: TRBV28
CDR3 DNA: TGTGCCAGCAGTTTAGTTCGACAAGGCTATCAGCCCCAGCATTTT
CDR3 protein: CASSLVRQGYQPQHF

clone size: -
D gene: -
J gene: TRBJ1-5
V gene: TRBV6-1
CDR3 DNA: TGTGCCAGCAGTGAAGCAGGGTCGGGCAATCAGCCCCAGCATTTT
CDR3 protein: CASSEAGSGNQPQHF

clone size: -
D gene: TRBD2
J gene: TRBJ2-5
V gene: TRBV7-2
CDR3 DNA: TGTGCCAGCAGCAGACGGACTAGCGGGATTGAGACCCAGTACTTC
CDR3 protein: CASSRRTSGIETQYF

clone size: -
D gene: TRBD1
J gene: TRBJ2-5
V gene: TRBV20-1
CDR3 DNA: TGCAGTGCTAGTCGAACAGGGGGACAAGAGACCCAGTACTTC
CDR3 protein: CSASRTGGQETQYF

clone size: -
D gene: -
J gene: TRBJ1-6
V gene: TRBV19
CDR3 DNA: TGTGCCAGTACTATCGGACAGATCAATTCACCCCTCCACTTT
CDR3 protein: CASTIGQINSPLHF

clone size: -
D gene: TRBD1
J gene: TRBJ2-2
V gene: TRBV5-1
CDR3 DNA: TGCGCCAGCAGCTGGGACAGGGCAAGCACCGGGGAGCTGTTTTTT
CDR3 protein: CASSWDRASTGELFF

clone size: -
D gene: -
J gene: TRBJ2-3
V gene: TRBV28
CDR3 DNA: TGTGCCAGCAGTTTCCGGGTCCGCACAGATACGCAGTATTTT
CDR3 protein: CASSFRVRTDTQYF

clone size: -
D gene: -
J gene: TRBJ2-3
V gene: TRBV21-1
CDR3 DNA: TGTGCCAGCAGCGCCCGACTAGCGGGGGTCACAGATACGCAGTATTTT
CDR3 protein: CASSARLAGVTDTQYF

clone size: -
D gene: -
J gene: TRBJ2-7
V gene: TRBV21-1
CDR3 DNA: TGTGCCAGCGGTTCCGGGGGATTC
CDR3 protein: CASGSGGF

clone size: -
D gene: -
J gene: TRBJ1-1
V gene: TRBV21-1
CDR3 DNA: TGTGCCAGCAGCACCATAATTGGGCAGAAGAACACTGAAGCTTTCTTT
CDR3 protein: CASSTIIGQKNTEAFF

clone size: -
D gene: -
J gene: TRBJ2-1
V gene: TRBV11-2
CDR3 DNA: TGTGCCAGCAGCTCAACGCCGGACCGGGCCATTGAGCAGTTCTTC
CDR3 protein: CASSSTPDRAIEQFF